Listed here are 9 T cell receptor beta chains from one sample, sequenced in a study of identical twins. TCRdb ran MiXCR on the 5' RACE reads and lists one entry per CDR3 protein. The sample has 450,000 to 600,000 distinct CDR3 sequences, about 20% seen once. The sample was also linked to a second study, of yellow fever vaccine responses in identical twins.

Sequences were obtained from CD4+ T cells sorted from blood. The receptor set was obtained from a young woman in good health.

This clonotype was counted a few times. The CDR3 DNA follows: TGCAGCGTTGAAATCCTCGTCGTGGGACTAGCGGGAGGACACGAGCAGTACTTC. Translation gives CSVEILVVGLAGGHEQYF. The genes are TRBV29-1 and TRBJ2-7; 15 bases fit TRBD2. This CDR3 has 18 residues. The junction had 13 bases not matched to a gene; V was cut back by 2 bases and J by 5 bases. Germline-derived CDR1 and CDR2 are SQVTM and ANQGSEA.

This sequence joins TRBV24-1 and TRBJ2-3; D is possibly TRBD2 (6 bases). The CDR3 has 15 residues. V gave up 2 bases and J gave up 3 bases, with 11 bases separating them. Germline V CDR1 and CDR2: KGHDR, SFDVKD. The CDR3 loop reads CATSDSLAGTDTQYF. The DNA for the CDR3 is TGTGCCACCAGTGATTCACTAGCTGGGACAGATACGCAGTATTTT.

V usage is TRBV12-3 or TRBV12-4 and J usage is TRBJ2-1, with 10 positions matching TRBD1. The CDR3 has 16 amino acids. Unmatched junction bases numbered 9, after V lost 10 bases and J lost 0 bases. The CDR3 region is CATGTGVLSSYNEQFF. In nucleotides, the CDR3 is TGTGCCACCGGGACAGGGGTTTTAAGCTCCTACAATGAGCAGTTCTTC.

The chain has TRBV28 and TRBJ2-7, with TRBD2 identical over 8 bases. The CDR3 extends over 15 amino acids. The V gene end was trimmed by 5 bases and the J gene end by 2 bases; junction bases not matched to a gene: 8. CDR1 MDHEN and CDR2 SYDVKM come from the germline V gene. CDR3 sequence reads: CASSSPAGLAYEQYF. The CDR3 DNA reads TGTGCCAGCAGTAGCCCCGCGGGACTAGCCTACGAGCAGTACTTC.

This clonotype occurred a few times. The chain carries TRBV11-2 and TRBJ2-3; possibly TRBD1 for D (5 bases). The CDR3 length is 14 residues. Germline CDR1 SGHAT, CDR2 FQNNGV. The chain's CDR3 is CATAPLGHTDTQYF. CDR3 in DNA: TGTGCAACGGCCCCCCTGGGGCACACAGATACGCAGTATTTT.

This rearrangement joins TRBV28 to TRBJ2-1; no definite D call. The CDR3 length is 15 residues. CDR1 MDHEN and CDR2 SYDVKM come from the germline V gene. Trimming removed 5 bases at V and 2 bases at J, with 13 bases between. The CDR3 is CASSRWLDTYNEQFF. The CDR3, as DNA: TGTGCCAGCAGTCGCTGGTTAGATACCTACAATGAGCAGTTCTTC.

Ten or more counts support this clonotype. The chain carries TRBV5-1 and TRBJ1-5; 7 bases are shared with TRBD1. This CDR3 is built from 14 residues. Trimming removed 0 bases from V and 7 bases from J; junction bases left unmatched: 4. Per germline, CDR1 SGHRS and CDR2 YFSETQ. The CDR3 nucleotides are TGCGCCAGCAGCTTGGCAGGGGGGGGACAGCCCCAGCATTTT. Translated, it gives CASSLAGGGQPQHF.

This clonotype has a handful of counts. The V and J genes are TRBV15 and TRBJ2-7; 8 positions agree with TRBD1. The junction had 5 bases not matched to a gene; V was cut back by 0 bases and J by 4 bases. The CDR3 is made up of 15 amino acids. Germline V gene lookup returns CDR1 LNHNV and CDR2 YYDKDF (reference sequence). The CDR3 nucleotides are TGTGCCACCAGCAGAGATCAGGGGGCAGGGTACGAGCAGTACTTC. The encoded protein is CATSRDQGAGYEQYF.

This clonotype turned up a few times. The genes are TRBV29-1 and TRBJ2-5; D may match TRBD1 or TRBD2 (6 bases each). The CDR3 sequence is 13 residues long. Looked up from germline, CDR1 is SQVTM and CDR2 is ANQGSEA. Trimming cost V 7 bases and J 5 bases, with 17 bases left between them. CDR3: CSALWGAGETQYF. The CDR3 bases are TGCAGCGCCCTCTGGGGGGCGGGGGAGACCCAGTACTTC.